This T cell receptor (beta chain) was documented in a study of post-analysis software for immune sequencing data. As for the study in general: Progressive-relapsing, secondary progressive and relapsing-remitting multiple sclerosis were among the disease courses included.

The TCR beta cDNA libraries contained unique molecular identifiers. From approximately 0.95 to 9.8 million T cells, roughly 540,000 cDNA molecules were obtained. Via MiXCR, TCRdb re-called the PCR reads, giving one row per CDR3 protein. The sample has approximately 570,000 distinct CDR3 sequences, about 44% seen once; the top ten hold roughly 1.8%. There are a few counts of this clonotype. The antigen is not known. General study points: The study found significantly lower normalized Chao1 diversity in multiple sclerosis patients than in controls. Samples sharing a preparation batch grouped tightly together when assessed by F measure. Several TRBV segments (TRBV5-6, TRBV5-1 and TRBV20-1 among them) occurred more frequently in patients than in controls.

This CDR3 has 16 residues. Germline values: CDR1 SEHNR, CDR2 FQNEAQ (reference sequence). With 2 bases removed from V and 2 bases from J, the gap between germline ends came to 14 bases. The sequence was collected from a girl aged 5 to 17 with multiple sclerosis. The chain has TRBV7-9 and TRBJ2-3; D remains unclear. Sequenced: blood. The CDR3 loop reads CASSLLVSVLTDTQYF. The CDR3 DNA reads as TGTGCCAGCAGCTTACTCGTAAGCGTACTCACAGATACGCAGTATTTT.